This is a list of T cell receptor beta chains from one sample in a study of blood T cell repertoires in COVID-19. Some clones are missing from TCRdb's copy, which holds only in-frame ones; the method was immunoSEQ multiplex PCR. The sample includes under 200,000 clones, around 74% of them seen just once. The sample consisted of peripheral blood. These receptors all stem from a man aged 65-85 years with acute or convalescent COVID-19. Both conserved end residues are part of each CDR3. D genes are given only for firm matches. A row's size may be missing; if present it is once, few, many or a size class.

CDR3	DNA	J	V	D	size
CASSLMRGSHEQYF	TGTGCCAGCAGCTTGATGAGGGGGAGTCACGAGCAGTACTTC	TRBJ2-7	TRBV7-2	NA	NA
CASSLFDRVGNYGYTF	TGTGCCAGCAGCCTATTCGACAGGGTAGGCAACTATGGCTACACCTTC	TRBJ1-2	TRBV9	TRBD1	NA
CASSLQAGGSTDTQYF	TGTGCCAGCAGCTTACAAGCGGGGGGGAGCACAGATACGCAGTATTTT	TRBJ2-3	TRBV7-6	TRBD2	NA
CASSPRLGLSDTQYF	TGTGCCAGCAGCCCCCGACTGGGACTGTCAGATACGCAGTATTTT	TRBJ2-3	TRBV7-3	NA	NA
CASSLRKLRVTTSTDTQYF	TGTGCCAGCAGTTTAAGAAAGCTACGGGTCACCACTAGCACAGATACGCAGTATTTT	TRBJ2-3	TRBV28	NA	once
CASSLGRLSSYNEQFF	TGTGCCAGCAGCTTGGGCAGACTGTCCTCCTACAATGAGCAGTTCTTC	TRBJ2-1	TRBV5-8	NA	NA
CASSLARGFRDEQYF	TGTGCCAGCAGCTTAGCGCGGGGGTTTCGGGACGAGCAGTACTTC	TRBJ2-7	TRBV7-9	TRBD2	NA
CASSLQGLSNQPQHF	TGCGCCAGCAGCTTGCAGGGTTTGAGCAATCAGCCCCAGCATTTT	TRBJ1-5	TRBV5-1	NA	NA
CASSYDSGNQPQHF	TGTGCCAGCAGTTACGATTCAGGCAATCAGCCCCAGCATTTT	TRBJ1-5	TRBV6-5	NA	NA
CASSVSTRGTNEKLFF	TGTGCCAGCAGTGTCTCGACAAGGGGGACTAATGAAAAACTGTTTTTT	TRBJ1-4	TRBV6-1	NA	once
CASSQVSSGNTIYF	TGTGCCAGCAGCCAAGTCAGTTCTGGAAACACCATATATTTT	TRBJ1-3	TRBV3-1/TRBV3-2	NA	few
CASSPSGGYTGELFF	TGTGCCAGCAGTCCCAGCGGGGGATACACCGGGGAGCTGTTTTTT	TRBJ2-2	TRBV27	TRBD2	NA
CASSSGDTDTQYF	TGTGCCAGCTCGTCCGGGGACACAGATACGCAGTATTTT	TRBJ2-3	TRBV18	NA	NA
CASSQGSGYGYTF	TGTGCCAGCAGCCAGGGAAGCGGCTATGGCTACACCTTC	TRBJ1-2	TRBV3-1/TRBV3-2	NA	NA
CASSPRSRQETQYF	TGCGCCAGCAGCCCGCGAAGCCGCCAAGAGACCCAGTACTTC	TRBJ2-5	TRBV5-1	NA	NA
CASSLGWTGGNEQFF	TGTGCCAGCAGCTTAGGGTGGACAGGGGGCAATGAGCAGTTCTTC	TRBJ2-1	TRBV7-9	TRBD1	few